The T cell receptor (beta chain) described here comes from a study of read filtering for tumor transcriptome and immune sequencing. Study-level background: Mean patient age was roughly 66 years, range roughly 47 to 90; 17 male, roughly 14 female. R-ISS stage counts were roughly eight for I, more than 15 for II, six or seven for III. The study, taken as a whole, reports: The sorted CD138-negative fraction was a mixed bone marrow immune population, not purified T cells.

This clonotype was observed many times. Antigen: not known. The CDR3 contains 17 residues. CDR1 and CDR2 (germline): MDHEN, SYDVKM. With 4 bases clipped from V and 4 bases from J, the junction kept 8 bases outside the gene matches. From 400 to 450 ng of RNA, a library with molecular barcoded alpha/delta and beta/gamma adaptors was made. TCRdb reprocessed the reads via MiXCR and lists one record per CDR3 protein. The sample has some 130,000 distinct CDR3 sequences; 13% are singletons. The V call is TRBV28, the J call TRBJ2-1, with 12 nucleotides matching TRBD2. This TCR was sampled from a donor aged 40 or older with multiple myeloma. The sequencing sample was made of a population of CD138-negative cells sorted from bone marrow. The CDR3 protein is CASSSPLGTSGYNEQFF. CDR3 coding DNA: TGTGCCAGCAGTTCGCCTCTGGGGACTAGCGGGTACAATGAGCAGTTCTTC.